A single sample is the source of the 4 T cell receptor beta chains below, sequenced in a study of shared clonotypes between healthy human individuals (dated by TCRdb to about 2020). For the CD8 naive samples, CD45RO-negative cells were positively selected for CCR7, yielding a CD45RA+CCR7+ population from which TemRA cells were excluded. The library was built by means of the immunoSEQ multiplex PCR assay. TCRdb re-hosts the immuneACCESS table, in-frame sequences only. Its copies lack some clones; in the studies checked, an unresolved V gene accounts for under half of them, and the cause for the rest is not known. This sample gives about 680,000 clones in total; about 92% of them show up just once. About 24% of the sample goes to the ten largest clones. The sequenced sample consisted of naive CD8+ T cells sorted from blood. The label giving this sample's cell subset or site can be read as: CD45RA+CCR7+. The source is a man aged 25 to 40 in good health.

The rearrangement uses TRBV7-9 and TRBJ2-2; 11 bases map to TRBD1. Per the germline V gene, CDR1 is SEHNR and CDR2 is FQNEAQ (reference sequence). This CDR3 has 14 residues. With V trimmed by 7 bases and J by 5 bases, 3 bases remained unmatched. CDR3 amino acids: CASTGQGATGELFF. The CDR3 region has the DNA TGTGCCAGCACCGGACAGGGGGCGACCGGGGAGCTGTTTTTT.

J is TRBJ2-2 and V is TRBV10-3; D call uncertain. The germline V gene has CDR1 ENHRY and CDR2 SYGVKD. CDR3 length: 15 amino acids. The CDR3 bases are TGTGCGGGCCGTAGAAGCTTCGCGAACACCGGGGAGCTGTTTTTT. Translating gives CAGRRSFANTGELFF.

Regarding this clone: The sample contains more than one DNA sequence encoding this CDR3. The chain uses TRBV27 and TRBJ2-3; D gene uncertain. CDR1 MNHEY and CDR2 SMNVEV come from the germline V gene (reference sequence). CDR3 length: 12 residues. Trimming shortened V by 3 bases and J by 6 bases, and 7 bases separated the two germline ends. The CDR3 spells CASSLIGDTQYF. DNA for the CDR3: TGTGCCAGCAGTTTGATTGGGGATACGCAGTATTTT.

In the case of this clone: The germline gene is not matched at one end of the junction; a read error may be the cause. The genes are TRBV4-1 and TRBJ1-1; the match to TRBD1 covers 10 bases. Germline CDR1 is MGHRA and CDR2 is YSYEKL. This CDR3 comprises 15 residues. The CDR3 DNA sequence: TGCGCCAGCAGCCAAGCAGGGACAGGGGTAACTGAAGCTTCCTTT. Its translation is CASSQAGTGVTEASF.